A selection of T cell receptor beta chains follows, all from one sample in a study of blood T cell repertoires in COVID-19. Sequencing used immunoSEQ multiplex PCR; TCRdb keeps in-frame clones, though not all of them. The sample yields about 300,000 clones, just under 90% seen once. Material for sequencing was peripheral blood. Receptors were obtained from a woman in her forties or fifties with COVID-19, enrolled during active disease. The CDR3 runs from the conserved cysteine through the conserved F or W. D genes are given only for firm matches. Where a row states a size, it is once, few, many or the class of an expanded clone; other rows omit it.

>-|TRBV18|15|TRBJ1-1|TRBD1
CASSPGRTGGTEAFF
TGTGCCAGCTCACCGGGTAGAACAGGGGGCACTGAAGCTTTCTTT
>-|TRBV6-5|15|TRBJ1-5|TRBD1
CASSRQGASNQPQHF
TGTGCCAGCAGTCGACAGGGGGCTAGCAATCAGCCCCAGCATTTT
>-|TRBV7-9|16|TRBJ2-7|TRBD1
CASSFLTGVLWDEQYF
TGTGCCAGCAGCTTTCTAACAGGGGTACTTTGGGACGAGCAGTACTTC
>-|TRBV14|19|TRBJ2-6|TRBD2
CASRPTSGRKELGANVLTF
TGTGCCAGCAGACCAACTAGCGGGAGGAAAGAGCTTGGGGCCAACGTCCTGACTTTC
>-|TRBV7-3|19|TRBJ2-1|-
CASSLRTGELPSSYNEQFF
TGTGCCAGCAGCCTACGTACCGGGGAGCTCCCGAGCTCCTACAATGAGCAGTTCTTC
>-|TRBV6-2/TRBV6-3|15|TRBJ2-3|TRBD1
CASSYWDRPTDTQYF
TGTGCCAGCAGTTACTGGGACAGACCCACAGATACGCAGTATTTT
>-|TRBV13|19|TRBJ2-1|-
CASSLRVLAYHDLHNEQFF
TGTGCCAGCAGCTTACGGGTACTAGCCTACCACGATCTACACAATGAGCAGTTCTTC
>-|TRBV30|11|TRBJ1-1|-
CAWSTATEAFF
TGTGCCTGGAGCACAGCCACTGAAGCTTTCTTT
>few|TRBV19|17|TRBJ1-5|-
CASSFRVRGDSNQPQHF
TGTGCCAGTAGTTTCAGAGTCCGGGGGGATAGCAATCAGCCCCAGCATTTT
>-|TRBV19|15|TRBJ1-1|-
CASSTGRVINTEAFF
TGTGCCAGTAGTACAGGGAGGGTTATAAACACTGAAGCTTTCTTT
>-|TRBV7-7|14|TRBJ2-1|-
CASSLEAANNEQFF
TGTGCTAGCAGCTTAGAAGCGGCGAACAATGAGCAGTTCTTC
>-|TRBV11-3|17|TRBJ1-1|-
CASSLGFDVWGDTEAFF
TGTGCCAGCAGCTTAGGGTTTGACGTCTGGGGGGATACTGAAGCTTTCTTT
>-|TRBV12-2|17|TRBJ2-1|-
CASRLVRARHRRGEQFF
TGTGCAAGTCGCTTAGTAAGGGCTAGGCATCGTCGGGGTGAGCAGTTCTTC
>-|TRBV6-6|15|TRBJ2-2|TRBD2
CASSPSGTTTGELFF
TGTGCCAGCAGCCCTAGCGGCACTACGACCGGGGAGCTGTTTTTT
>-|TRBV13|13|TRBJ2-3|TRBD2
CASAGGSRDTQYF
TGTGCCAGCGCGGGCGGGAGTAGGGATACGCAGTATTTT
>few|TRBV11-2|14|TRBJ1-2|-
CASSLDRVDYGYTF
TGTGCCAGCAGCTTAGACAGGGTAGACTATGGCTACACCTTC
>-|TRBV7-9|14|TRBJ1-3|TRBD1
CASSQLTGTNTIYF
TGTGCCAGCAGCCAACTGACAGGGACGAACACCATATATTTT
>-|TRBV27|13|TRBJ2-3|-
CASSLSAGDTQYF
TGTGCCAGCAGTTTATCAGCGGGAGATACGCAGTATTTT